Each of the 13 T cell receptor beta chains below was sequenced from the same sample in a study of blood T cell repertoires in COVID-19. Clones were sequenced by immunoSEQ multiplex PCR, and TCRdb holds only the in-frame ones, with some missing. The sample lists 95,000 to 110,000 clones, about four fifths seen once, with less than 5% in the top ten. Input material: peripheral blood. These receptors came from a human donor in a cohort sampled during active COVID-19.

V is TRBV10-2 and J is TRBJ2-1; 10 nucleotides line up with TRBD2. The CDR3 length is 14 residues. The V gene end was trimmed by 4 bases and the J gene end by 9 bases; junction bases not matched to a gene: 6. Germline loops: CDR1 WSHSY, CDR2 SAAADI. The chain's CDR3 is CASSAAGGQGEQFF. In DNA form, the CDR3 reads TGCGCCAGCAGTGCAGCGGGAGGGCAAGGTGAGCAGTTCTTC.

The chain employs TRBV6-5 and TRBJ1-5, with 7 bases that match TRBD1. The CDR3 is 15 residues long. The germline V gene encodes CDR1 MNHEY and CDR2 SVGAGI. V lost 6 bases, J lost 0 bases, and 5 bases stayed unmatched. CDR3 bases: TGTGCCAGCAGATCGGACAGGCATAGCAATCAGCCCCAGCATTTT. It translates to CASRSDRHSNQPQHF.

The J gene is TRBJ2-1, the V gene TRBV4-3; 7 bases fit TRBD2. V dropped 2 bases and J dropped 5; count of bases not matched to a gene: 6. Germline values: CDR1 LGHNA, CDR2 YSLEER. This CDR3 comprises 15 residues. The CDR3 here is CASSQSSGKHNEQFF. The CDR3 DNA reads TGCGCCAGCAGCCAATCCAGCGGGAAGCACAATGAGCAGTTCTTC.

The J gene is TRBJ1-3, the V gene TRBV10-3; D uncertain. V dropped 4 bases and J dropped 4 bases, with 5 bases sitting between them. CDR3 length equals 12 residues. Germline assignment: CDR1 ENHRY and CDR2 SYGVKD. The CDR3 is CAISAGGNTIYF. In DNA, the CDR3 is TGTGCCATCAGTGCGGGAGGAAACACCATATATTTT.

Concerning this clone itself: One end of the junction is discordant with germline, which a read error may explain. J is TRBJ1-3 and V is TRBV10-3; 11 bases align to TRBD1. The CDR3 has 18 residues. Germline V gene data show CDR1 as ENHRY and CDR2 as SYGVKD. The CDR3 region has the DNA TGTGCCACCAGTCCGGGACAGGGGGTAGGGGCCCTCGGAAACACCATATATTTT. It yields the protein CATSPGQGVGALGNTIYF.

The chain carries TRBV28 and TRBJ1-5, with D possibly TRBD1 on 6 matching bases. Germline CDR1 and CDR2: MDHEN and SYDVKM. The CDR3 covers 15 residues. Trimming took off 2 bases at V and 10 bases at J, with 18 bases between the two ends. CDR3 region: CASSLGRGGRQPQHF. The DNA for the CDR3 is TGTGCCAGCAGTTTAGGTAGGGGGGGTCGTCAACCCCAGCATTTT. The variable domain in full, completed from reference TRBV28 and TRBJ1-5, reads DVKVTQSSRYLVKRTGEKVFLECVQDMDHENMFWYRQDPGLGLRLIYFSYDVKMKEKGDIPEGYSVSREKKERFSLILESASTNQTSMYLCASSLGRGGRQPQHFGDGTRLSIL.

V gene TRBV5-1 combines with J gene TRBJ2-1, with 7 bases fitting TRBD2. The CDR3 covers 15 residues. Germline-derived CDR1 and CDR2 are SGHRS and YFSETQ. The ends lost 1 base at V and 5 bases at J; junction bases unmatched: 6. CDR3 in DNA: TGCGCCAGCAGCTTGAACCTACGGGGGGACAATGAGCAGTTCTTC. Its translation: CASSLNLRGDNEQFF.

The V call is TRBV24-1, the J call TRBJ1-2, with D maybe TRBD1 (6 bases). Germline V CDR1 and CDR2: KGHDR, SFDVKD. The CDR3 covers 15 residues. V lost 1 base and J 5 bases, leaving 13 bases between the germline ends. The CDR3 DNA follows: TGTGCCACCAGTGATTTCAAACAGGGTGTGTATGGCTACACCTTC. It yields the protein CATSDFKQGVYGYTF.

The chain links TRBV9 to TRBJ2-3; 9 positions agree with TRBD1. The CDR3 runs 16 residues. Germline loops: CDR1 SGDLS, CDR2 YYNGEE. Trimming cost V 3 bases and J 2 bases; bases outside gene matches: 7. The CDR3 DNA sequence: TGTGCCAGCAGCGCTGAGACAGGGGGGAACACAGATACGCAGTATTTT. It encodes CASSAETGGNTDTQYF.

The chain uses TRBV6-2 or TRBV6-3 and TRBJ1-1; 7 bases line up with TRBD1. Unmatched junction bases numbered 10, after V lost 5 bases and J lost 4 bases. This CDR3 has 15 amino acids. CDR1 MNHEY and CDR2 SVGEGT come from the germline V gene. CDR3 sequence reads: CASSKDLTGITEAFF. The CDR3 coding sequence is TGTGCCAGCAGTAAAGACTTGACAGGGATCACTGAAGCTTTCTTT.

This clone was seen more than once but under ten times. The chain joins TRBV10-3 to TRBJ2-1; D is ambiguous. Germline loops: CDR1 ENHRY, CDR2 SYGVKD. The CDR3 loop spans 17 amino acids. The V and J ends lost 0 bases and 5 bases respectively, with 17 bases between them. The CDR3 sequence is CAISESWISRGNNEQFF. Written as DNA, the CDR3 is TGTGCCATCAGTGAGTCATGGATATCGCGCGGAAACAATGAGCAGTTCTTC.

Concerning this clone itself: In the same sample, other DNA sequences code for this CDR3. The chain combines TRBV5-1 with TRBJ2-1; 11 bases fit TRBD2. CDR1 is SGHRS, CDR2 YFSETQ, per germline. The V and J ends lost 4 bases and 4 bases, in that order; junction bases with no gene match: 4. The CDR3 sequence is 15 residues long. CDR3 coding DNA: TGCGCCAGCAGCCCCGGGACTAGCGGTTACAATGAGCAGTTCTTC. This codes for CASSPGTSGYNEQFF.

This clone occurred once. V is TRBV30 and J is TRBJ1-2; no definite D call. In germline, CDR1 is GTSNPN, CDR2 SVGIG (reference sequence). Trimming stripped 1 base from V and 2 bases from J, with 8 bases between. CDR3 length equals 13 residues. CDR3 amino acids: CAWSGGNNYGYTF. The CDR3 DNA follows: TGTGCCTGGAGTGGAGGGAACAACTATGGCTACACCTTC.